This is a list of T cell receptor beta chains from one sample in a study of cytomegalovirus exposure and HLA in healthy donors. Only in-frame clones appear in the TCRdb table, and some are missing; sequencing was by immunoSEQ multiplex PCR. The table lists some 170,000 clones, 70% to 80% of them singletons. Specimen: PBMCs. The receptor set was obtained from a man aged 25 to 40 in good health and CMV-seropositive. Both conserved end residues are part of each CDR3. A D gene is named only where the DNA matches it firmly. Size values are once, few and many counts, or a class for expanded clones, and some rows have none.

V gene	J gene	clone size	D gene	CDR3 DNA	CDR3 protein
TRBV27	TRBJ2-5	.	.	TGTGCCGCCCGGGGGGCCCATGCACCGGAGACCCAGTACTTC	CAARGAHAPETQYF
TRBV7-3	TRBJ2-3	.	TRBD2	TGTGCCAGCAGCTCAACCGGGACTAGGGATACGCAGTATTTT	CASSSTGTRDTQYF
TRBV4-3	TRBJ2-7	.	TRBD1	TGCGCCAGCAGCCAAGGAATCGGGACAGGGACTTACGAGCAGTACTTC	CASSQGIGTGTYEQYF
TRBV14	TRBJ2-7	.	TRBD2	TGTGCCAGCAGCCATTTTTTTGGACTAGCGGGGGACGAGCAGTACTTC	CASSHFFGLAGDEQYF
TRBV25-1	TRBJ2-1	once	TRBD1	TGTGCCAGCAGGCCGGGGACAGGGGTGAATGAGCAGTTCTTC	CASRPGTGVNEQFF
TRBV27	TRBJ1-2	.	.	TGTGCCAGCAGTGGGCAGGGTTATGGCTACACCTTC	CASSGQGYGYTF
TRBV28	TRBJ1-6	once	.	TGTGCCAGCAGCCCTGGACAGATTCATTCACCCCTCCACTTT	CASSPGQIHSPLHF
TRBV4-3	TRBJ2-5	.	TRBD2	TGCGCCAGCAGCTTTAGCGGGGGGCACCAAGAGACCCAGTACTTC	CASSFSGGHQETQYF
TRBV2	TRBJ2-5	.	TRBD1	TGTGCCAGCAGTGAGACAGGGGGAGAGACCCAGTACTTC	CASSETGGETQYF
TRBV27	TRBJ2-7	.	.	TGTGCCAGCAGTTTATCGAGGGATTCCTACGAGCAGTACTTC	CASSLSRDSYEQYF